This note documents a single T cell receptor (beta chain) sequence. Its specificity is unknown. Generated by immunoSEQ multiplex PCR, the TCRdb table keeps only in-frame clones and is missing some. Of more than 100,000 clones in the sample, around 89% are singletons; the top ten hold 6.9%. Focal radiation plus CTLA-4 blockade with ipilimumab was given to patients with chemo-refractory metastatic non-small-cell lung cancer. This entry comes from a study of radiotherapy plus CTLA-4 blockade in lung cancer. Study-wide background: Overall, around 18% of patients showed an objective response, while approximately 30% attained disease control.

Study observations and caveats: Early blood T cell clone dynamics reportedly forecast response best, with interferon-beta. Subsequent to radiotherapy plus ipilimumab, tumor-derived TCR clones underwent expansion in blood.

The CDR3 runs 15 residues. Trimming pared 0 bases from V and 0 bases from J, leaving 10 bases between. CDR1 is SGHNT, CDR2 YYREEE, per germline (reference sequence). The sequence derives from a human donor with non-small cell lung cancer that progressed on radiotherapy plus ipilimumab. The rearrangement links TRBV5-4 to TRBJ2-7, with D possibly matching TRBD1 (5 bases). The sequencing here drew on peripheral blood, taken from a patient treated with radiotherapy plus ipilimumab. The CDR3 sequence: CASSLAGQGSYEQYF. The CDR3, as DNA: TGTGCCAGCAGCTTGGCTGGACAAGGCTCCTACGAGCAGTACTTC.